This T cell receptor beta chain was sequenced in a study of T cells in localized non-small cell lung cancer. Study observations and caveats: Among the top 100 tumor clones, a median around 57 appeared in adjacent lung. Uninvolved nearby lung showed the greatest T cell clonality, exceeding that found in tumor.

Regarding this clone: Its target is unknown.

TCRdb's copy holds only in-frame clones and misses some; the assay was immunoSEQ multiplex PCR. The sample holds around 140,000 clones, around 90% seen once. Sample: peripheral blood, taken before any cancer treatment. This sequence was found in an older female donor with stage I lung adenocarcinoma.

For the CDR3, the DNA is TGTGCCAGCAGCTACGCATCGGAGCGCTACAATGAGCAGTTCTTC. It specifies CASSYASERYNEQFF. V and J are TRBV11-3 and TRBJ2-1, with D hard to call. The CDR3 is made up of 15 amino acids. Germline V gene sequence: CDR1 SGHNT, CDR2 YENEEA. Trimming shortened V by 4 bases and J by 3 bases, and 13 bases separated the two germline ends.